This record concerns one T cell receptor (beta chain) sequence. The antigen it recognizes is unknown. No qualities accompany the bases; no much larger clone lies one base away. In the paper's terms, the time point label means: about 28 days (+/-7) after the second vaccine dose. According to the study, the label for this sample's treatment or condition signals: meningococcal conjugate vaccine given as trial control. The vaccinee samples were drawn from two UK trials, COV001 and COV002, one of which was a single-blind randomized controlled phase 2/3 trial testing AZD1222 (ChAdOx1 nCoV-19) in healthy adults. For TCRbeta chain sequencing, PBMC samples from trial participants were taken at day 0 and at day 28 after the second dose. The sample comes from a study of T cell responses to AZD1222 COVID-19 vaccine (dated by TCRdb to the early 2020s). Some background on the complete study: TCR sequencing was performed for over 230 trial participants, of whom about 200 were given two doses of AZD1222 and around 25 were given two doses of MenACWY control vaccine. Enrollment into the trials was organized by age into subgroups of 18-55, 56-69 and 70-plus years, and those subgroups contained roughly 150, 30 and 60 TCR-sequenced participants, respectively.

At the junction V is shortened by 11 bases and J by 5 bases, with 18 bases in between. The CDR3, cysteine through phenylalanine, is 13 amino acids long. CDR3 DNA only is kept here, 39 bases in frame from base 1. CDR1 and CDR2, looked up from the germline V gene, are MNHEY and SVGAGI. The CDR3 regions of human TCRbeta chains were analyzed by immunosequencing. Per the source publication's procedure: TCRs in the repertoires were matched against a reference library of SARS-CoV-2-specific TCRs that had been generated with the MIRA antigen-specificity platform. Breadth was defined as the fraction of unique TCRs that were SARS-CoV-2-associated, and depth was defined as the fraction of total T cells that were SARS-CoV-2-associated. Using the MIRA data, each spike-specific TCR was mapped to the spike region that the TCR reacts to and placed in a CD4 or CD8 class. Log10-transformed breadth and depth values were compared by one-way ANOVA with Sidak's multiple comparisons tests. TCRdb re-hosts the immuneACCESS table, in-frame sequences only. Its copies lack some clones; in the studies checked, an unresolved V gene accounts for under half of them, and the cause for the rest is not known. V, J and clone size derive from that table, while D and trimming were established from the DNA sequence. The sample yields about 170,000 clones; 80% to 90% were counted once. In total, the top ten clones hold roughly 4.3% of the sample.

Overall study results and their limits: The 56-69-year group was small, and its depth increase did not reach significance, likely because of low power. Vaccine-associated CD4 TCRs spanned the whole spike protein, with dominant responses in regions 160-218 and 743-854. Participants were mostly white British and included more females than males, and it was suggested by the authors that clonal diversity may have been underestimated. Epitopes outside the regions mutated in the B.1.351 and B.1.1.7 variants were reportedly recognized by nearly half of the unique spike-specific TCRs. Conclusions about previously exposed vaccinees are limited because only 6 or 7 AZD1222 recipients were SARS-CoV-2 seropositive at baseline. A significant rise in spike-specific TCR breadth and depth was observed after two AZD1222 doses relative to day 0 and relative to MenACWY recipients. No day 14 peak-response samples were available, so repertoires were characterized only after the peak T cell response.

The V and J segments used are TRBV6-5 and TRBJ1-1; no confident D gene assignment can be made. The TCR was taken from an adult who received the MenACWY meningococcal vaccine as a control. Sample: peripheral blood, taken 28 days after the second dose of the MenACWY control vaccine. Read as DNA, the sequence is TGTGCCTCAACTCTGCAAGGTGGAACTGAAGCTTTCTTT. It encodes CASTLQGGTEAFF.